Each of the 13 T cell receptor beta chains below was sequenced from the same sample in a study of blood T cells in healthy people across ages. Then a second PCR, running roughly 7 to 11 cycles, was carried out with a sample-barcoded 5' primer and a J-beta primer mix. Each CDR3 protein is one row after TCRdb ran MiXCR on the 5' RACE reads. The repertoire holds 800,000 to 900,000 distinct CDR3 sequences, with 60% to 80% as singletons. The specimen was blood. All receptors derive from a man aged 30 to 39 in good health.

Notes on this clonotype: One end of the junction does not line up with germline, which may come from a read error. The CDR3 DNA sequence: TGCGGTGCCAGTGAAACTAGCGGGGGAGTTGAGGGGACCCAGTACTTC. The encoded protein is CGASETSGGVEGTQYF. This chain joins TRBV20-1 and TRBJ2-5; 11 positions match TRBD2. The CDR3 contains 16 residues. Per germline, CDR1 DFQATT and CDR2 SNEGSKA (reference sequence).

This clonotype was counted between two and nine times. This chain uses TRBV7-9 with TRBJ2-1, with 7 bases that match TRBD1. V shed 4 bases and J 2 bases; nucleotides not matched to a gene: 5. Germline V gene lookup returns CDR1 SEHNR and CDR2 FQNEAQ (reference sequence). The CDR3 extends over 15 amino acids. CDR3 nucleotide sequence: TGTGCCAGCAGCTCCCGGGACAGAGCCTACAATGAGCAGTTCTTC. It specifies CASSSRDRAYNEQFF.

CDR3 coding DNA: TGCAGCGCCCCGGGCAGGGGTTATAGCAATCAGCCCCAGCATTTT. Amino acid sequence: CSAPGRGYSNQPQHF. This chain uses TRBV29-1 with TRBJ1-5; the D gene is possibly TRBD1 (6 bases). Germline CDR1 SQVTM, CDR2 ANQGSEA. Trimming removed 7 bases at V and 0 bases at J, with 16 bases between. The CDR3 has 15 residues.

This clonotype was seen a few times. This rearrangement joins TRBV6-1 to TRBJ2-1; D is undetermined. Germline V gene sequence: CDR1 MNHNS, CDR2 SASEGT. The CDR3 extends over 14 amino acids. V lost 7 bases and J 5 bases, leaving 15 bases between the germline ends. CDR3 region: CASTRVQLHNEQFF. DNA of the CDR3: TGTGCCAGCACCCGGGTACAATTGCACAATGAGCAGTTCTTC.

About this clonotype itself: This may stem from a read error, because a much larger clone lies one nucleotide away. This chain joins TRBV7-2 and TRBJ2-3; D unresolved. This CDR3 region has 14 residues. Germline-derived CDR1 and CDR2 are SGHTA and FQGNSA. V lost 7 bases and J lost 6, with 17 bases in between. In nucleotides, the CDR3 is TGTGCCAGCACCTCTTGGATAGTTCGGGATACGCAGTATTTT. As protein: CASTSWIVRDTQYF.

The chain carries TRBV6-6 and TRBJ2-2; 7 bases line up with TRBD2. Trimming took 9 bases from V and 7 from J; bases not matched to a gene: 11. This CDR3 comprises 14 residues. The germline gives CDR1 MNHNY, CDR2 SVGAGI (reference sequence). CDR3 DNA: TGTGCCAGTTGGGAAATGGGGGGGAGCGGGGAGCTGTTTTTT. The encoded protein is CASWEMGGSGELFF.

The CDR3 loop reads CASSTFRRDEQFF. The CDR3 DNA reads as TGTGCCAGCAGCACTTTCCGGAGGGATGAGCAGTTCTTC. The chain is built from TRBV6-2 or TRBV6-3 and TRBJ2-1; a weak D match, TRBD2 (6 bases). The V and J ends lost 6 bases and 8 bases respectively, with 14 bases between them. The CDR3 consists of 13 residues. CDR1 and CDR2 from the germline V gene are MNHEY and SVGEGT.

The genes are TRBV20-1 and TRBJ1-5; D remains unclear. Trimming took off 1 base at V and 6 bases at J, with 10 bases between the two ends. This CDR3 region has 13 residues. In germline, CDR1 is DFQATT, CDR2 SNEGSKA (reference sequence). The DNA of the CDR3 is TGCAGTGCTAGAGTGGGAGGAACTCAGCCCCAGCATTTT. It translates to CSARVGGTQPQHF.

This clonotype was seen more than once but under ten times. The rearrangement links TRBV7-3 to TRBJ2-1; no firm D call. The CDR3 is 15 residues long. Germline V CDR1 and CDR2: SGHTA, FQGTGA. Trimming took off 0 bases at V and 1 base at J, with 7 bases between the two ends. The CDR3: CASSLTGQSYNEQFF. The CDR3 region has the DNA TGTGCCAGCAGCTTAACTGGTCAGTCCTACAATGAGCAGTTCTTC.

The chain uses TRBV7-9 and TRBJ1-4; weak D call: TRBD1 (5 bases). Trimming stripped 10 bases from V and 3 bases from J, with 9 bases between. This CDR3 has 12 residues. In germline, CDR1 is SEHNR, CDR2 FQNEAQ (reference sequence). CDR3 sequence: CATRGANEKLFF. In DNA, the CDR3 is TGTGCCACCCGGGGGGCTAATGAAAAACTGTTTTTT.

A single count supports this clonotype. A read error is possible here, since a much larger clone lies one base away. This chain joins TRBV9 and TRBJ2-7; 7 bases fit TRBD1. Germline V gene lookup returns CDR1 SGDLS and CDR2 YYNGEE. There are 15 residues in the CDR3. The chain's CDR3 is CASSPQTGIDNERYF. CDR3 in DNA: TGTGCCAGCAGCCCCCAGACAGGGATTGACAACGAGCGGTACTTC.

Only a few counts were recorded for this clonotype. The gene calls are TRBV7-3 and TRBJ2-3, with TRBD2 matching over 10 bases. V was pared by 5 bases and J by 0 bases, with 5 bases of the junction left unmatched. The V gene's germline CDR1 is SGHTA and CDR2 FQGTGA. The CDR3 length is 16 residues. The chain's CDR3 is CASSVTSGASTDTQYF. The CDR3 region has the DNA TGTGCCAGCAGCGTCACTAGCGGGGCTAGCACAGATACGCAGTATTTT.

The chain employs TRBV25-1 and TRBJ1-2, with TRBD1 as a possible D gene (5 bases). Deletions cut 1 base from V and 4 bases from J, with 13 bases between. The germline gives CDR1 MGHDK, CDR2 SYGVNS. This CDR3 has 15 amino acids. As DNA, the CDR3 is TGTGCCAGCAGTGAATTTGTGCAGGGAGGCTATGGCTACACCTTC. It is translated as CASSEFVQGGYGYTF.